This T cell receptor beta chain stems from a study of CD8+ T cells in alopecia areata. The CDR3 runs 11 residues. Trimming took 5 bases from V and 2 from J, leaving 4 bases between them. From germline, CDR1 is GTSNPN and CDR2 SVGIG (reference sequence). RNA extraction and reverse transcription yielded cDNA as sequencing template. The protocol was immunoSEQ multiplex PCR, while the TCRdb copy is restricted to in-frame clones and leaves out a portion. The sample has tens of thousands of clones; approximately 50% are singletons. This chain connects TRBV30 to TRBJ2-1; D ambiguous. Sequencing was performed on NKG2D-high CD8+ T cells sorted from blood. The clonotype was recovered from a human donor with alopecia areata. CDR3 residues: CAWVTYNEQFF. CDR3 bases: TGTGCCTGGGTGACCTACAATGAGCAGTTCTTC. Drawing the rest from reference TRBV30 and TRBJ2-1, the complete variable domain is SQTIHQWPATLVQPVGSPLSLECTVEGTSNPNLYWYRQAAGRGLQLLFYSVGIGQISSEVPQNLSASRPQDRQFILSSKKLLLSDSGFYLCAWVTYNEQFFGPGTRLTVL.